This paragraph covers one T cell receptor (beta chain) sequence. The antigen is unknown. Repertoires were generated with immunoSEQ multiplex PCR, while TCRdb's copy carries only in-frame clones and drops some. The data contain about 1,900 clones, approximately 79% of them singletons. Included were adult ileal or ileocolonic Crohn's patients indicated for ileocolonic resection. These data belong to a study of T cell repertoires in ileal Crohn's disease. Notes on the study in general: All patients with clonality above 26.8% had endoscopic recurrence. Sorted CD8 T cells held more high-frequency clones than CD4.

The CDR3 loop spans 13 amino acids. Germline V gene lookup returns CDR1 SGHAT and CDR2 FQNNGV. Trimming took 2 bases from V and 5 from J, leaving 9 bases between them. The genes are TRBV11-2 and TRBJ1-1, with D tentatively TRBD1 (6 bases). The TCR sequence derives from an adult with Crohn's disease. The material sequenced was ileal tissue. CDR3 residues: CASSLNRATEAFF. The DNA for the CDR3 is TGTGCCAGCAGCTTAAACAGGGCGACTGAAGCTTTCTTT. The variable domain in full, with the rest retrieved from reference TRBV11-2 and TRBJ1-1, is EAGVAQSPRYKIIEKRQSVAFWCNPISGHATLYWYQQILGQGPKLLIQFQNNGVVDDSQLPKDRFSAERLKGVDSTLKIQPAKLEDSAVYLCASSLNRATEAFFGQGTRLTVV.